Listed below are T cell receptor beta chains from one sample, sequenced in a study of blood T cells in healthy people across ages. In TCRdb, the 5' RACE reads were re-called with MiXCR into one record per CDR3 protein. Here the sample spans hundreds of thousands of distinct CDR3 sequences, about 30% being singletons. The sequenced material came from blood. Source of these receptors: a woman older than 75 in good health. CDR3s include the opening cysteine and the closing phenylalanine or tryptophan. A D gene is named only where the DNA matches it firmly. Some rows mark clone size as missing; the rest say once, few, many or name a class of expanded clone.

CASSQEQVSYGYTF TGCGCCAGCAGCCAAGAACAAGTATCCTATGGCTACACCTTC TRBJ1-2 . many TRBV4-3
CASSLGREDTQYF TGTGCCAGCAGCTTAGGGCGGGAAGATACGCAGTATTTT TRBJ2-3 . . TRBV7-2
CASSQDTFSNQPQHF TGTGCCAGCAGCCAGGACACTTTCAGCAATCAGCCCCAGCATTTT TRBJ1-5 . many TRBV5-5
CSVEGLAGVSYNEQFF TGCAGCGTTGAAGGACTAGCGGGAGTCTCTTACAATGAGCAGTTCTTC TRBJ2-1 TRBD2 . TRBV29-1
CASSQGGVYEQYF TGTGCCAGCAGTCAGGGGGGGGTCTACGAGCAGTACTTC TRBJ2-7 . many TRBV12-3/TRBV12-4
CASSSTRSNEQFF TGTGCCAGCAGTTCGACTAGGTCCAATGAGCAGTTCTTC TRBJ2-1 . many TRBV27
CASSRTGGNYSYTF TGTGCCAGCAGCCGGACAGGGGGGAACTATAGCTACACCTTC TRBJ1-2 . . TRBV21-1
CASSQDGPNQPQHF TGTGCCAGCAGCCAAGACGGGCCGAATCAGCCCCAGCATTTT TRBJ1-5 . . TRBV7-8
CSVVGVREGPYEQYF TGCAGCGTTGTTGGGGTGCGGGAAGGACCCTACGAGCAGTACTTC TRBJ2-7 . . TRBV29-1
CASRFIPYEQYF TGTGCCAGCAGGTTTATACCCTACGAGCAGTACTTC TRBJ2-7 . many TRBV12-3/TRBV12-4
CASSPDGTGASYEQYF TGTGCCAGCAGTCCCGACGGGACAGGGGCGTCTTACGAGCAGTACTTC TRBJ2-7 TRBD1 many TRBV12-3/TRBV12-4
CASSGRDTLVPGELFF TGTGCCAGCAGTGGCCGGGACACCCTGGTCCCCGGGGAGCTGTTTTTT TRBJ2-2 . . TRBV6-6
CASSLRPGANTGELFF TGTGCCAGCAGTTTAAGGCCAGGCGCGAACACCGGGGAGCTGTTTTTT TRBJ2-2 . many TRBV12-3/TRBV12-4
CASSYSGTGRGEQYF TGTGCCAGCAGTTACTCAGGGACGGGGAGAGGGGAGCAGTACTTC TRBJ2-7 . few TRBV6-5
CASSAQLADEQYF TGTGCCAGCAGCGCCCAACTAGCGGACGAGCAGTACTTC TRBJ2-7 TRBD2 . TRBV7-9
CASSLSRARFF TGTGCCAGCAGTTTAAGCCGAGCTCGGTTCTTC TRBJ2-1 . . TRBV12-3/TRBV12-4
CASSLSQYKGYTF TGTGCCAGCAGCTTAAGTCAGTATAAGGGCTACACCTTC TRBJ1-2 . many TRBV7-3
CASSLEPTSGVSTGELFF TGCGCCAGCAGCTTGGAGCCGACTAGCGGGGTTAGCACCGGGGAGCTGTTTTTT TRBJ2-2 TRBD2 . TRBV5-1
CSARDPNQGAHQDTEAFF TGCAGTGCTAGAGATCCTAATCAGGGGGCCCACCAGGACACTGAAGCTTTCTTT TRBJ1-1 TRBD1 . TRBV20-1
CASSLSDSSSYNSPLHF TGTGCCAGCAGCTTGAGTGACTCCAGCTCCTATAATTCACCCCTCCACTTT TRBJ1-6 . few TRBV5-6
CASSPNRQTYGQYF TGTGCCAGCAGTCCGAATCGACAGACCTACGGGCAGTACTTC TRBJ2-7 . . TRBV3-1
CASSPSGGDIQYF TGCGCCAGCAGCCCTAGCGGGGGGGACATTCAGTACTTC TRBJ2-4 TRBD2 many TRBV5-1
CASRGGLTQYF TGTGCCAGTCGCGGGGGGTTAACGCAGTATTTT TRBJ2-3 TRBD2 . TRBV2
CASSFQGGRETQYF TGTGCCAGCAGTTTCCAAGGAGGGAGGGAGACCCAGTACTTC TRBJ2-5 . many TRBV28
CASRGLAAGLSTDTQYF TGCGCCAGCAGAGGACTAGCGGCTGGATTATCCACAGATACGCAGTATTTT TRBJ2-3 TRBD2 many TRBV5-1
CASSLGDSTNQPQHF TGTGCCAGCAGCTTAGGGGACAGCACCAATCAGCCCCAGCATTTT TRBJ1-5 TRBD1 few TRBV7-2
CATSATGENEKLFF TGTGCCACCAGTGCTACAGGGGAGAATGAAAAACTGTTTTTT TRBJ1-4 TRBD1 few TRBV24-1
CASSYTGTGRLETQYF TGTGCCAGCAGCTACACCGGGACAGGGCGTTTGGAGACCCAGTACTTC TRBJ2-5 TRBD1 many TRBV5-6
CASSQIERGGTEAFF TGCGCCAGCAGCCAAATCGAGCGGGGAGGCACTGAAGCTTTCTTT TRBJ1-1 . many TRBV4-1
CASSGEGGGGYTF TGTGCCAGCAGTGGCGAGGGGGGTGGAGGCTACACCTTC TRBJ1-2 . many TRBV6-5
CASSWGTPPNTEAFF TGTGCCAGCAGCTGGGGGACACCCCCGAACACTGAAGCTTTCTTT TRBJ1-1 . many TRBV7-9
CASSLSHRGTGTNVLTF TGTGCCAGCAGCTTATCCCACAGGGGTACTGGGACCAACGTCCTGACTTTC TRBJ2-6 TRBD1 . TRBV7-8
CATSVGGTEAFF TGTGCCACCTCGGTGGGGGGCACTGAAGCTTTCTTT TRBJ1-1 . few TRBV18
CASSLDRETGQYF TGTGCCAGCAGCTTAGATAGGGAAACTGGGCAGTACTTC TRBJ2-7 . many TRBV7-6
CASSLKGPGGEQFF TGTGCCAGCAGCTTAAAGGGTCCCGGGGGAGAGCAGTTCTTC TRBJ2-1 . . TRBV7-3
CAILHGGRGAFF TGTGCCATCCTCCATGGGGGGCGTGGAGCTTTCTTT TRBJ1-1 . . TRBV12-3/TRBV12-4
CASSYAPGGPYGYTF TGTGCCAGCAGTTACGCCCCAGGGGGCCCCTATGGCTACACCTTC TRBJ1-2 TRBD1 . TRBV6-2/TRBV6-3
CASSPADNERFF TGTGCCAGCAGCCCCGCGGACAATGAGCGGTTCTTC TRBJ2-1 . many TRBV4-2
CASSWDGCGVGNQPQHF TGTGCCAGCAGCTGGGACGGCTGCGGGGTTGGCAATCAGCCCCAGCATTTT TRBJ1-5 . . TRBV5-8
CASSEAAGPINYGYTF TGTGCCAGCAGTGAGGCGGCAGGGCCCATTAACTATGGCTACACCTTC TRBJ1-2 . many TRBV25-1
CASSVDTYSNQPQHF TGTGCCAGCAGTGTGGACACCTATAGCAATCAGCCCCAGCATTTT TRBJ1-5 . . TRBV2
CSARDEDRLRTDTQYF TGCAGTGCTAGAGATGAAGACAGGTTGAGGACAGATACGCAGTATTTT TRBJ2-3 . many TRBV20-1
CASSLAPGKGEKLFF TGCGCCAGCAGCTTGGCCCCAGGGAAGGGTGAAAAACTGTTTTTT TRBJ1-4 . . TRBV5-1
CASSENTGTDAQYF TGTGCCAGCAGTGAAAACACAGGCACAGATGCGCAGTATTTT TRBJ2-3 . . TRBV6-1
CASSPEGLAGGFSYEQYF TGTGCCAGCAGCCCCGAGGGCCTAGCGGGGGGCTTCTCCTACGAGCAGTACTTC TRBJ2-7 TRBD2 many TRBV7-6
CASSPRHATNEKLFF TGCGCCAGCAGCCCGCGCCATGCAACTAATGAAAAACTGTTTTTT TRBJ1-4 . many TRBV5-1
CASSFQSYNEQFF TGCGCCAGCAGCTTCCAGAGCTACAATGAGCAGTTCTTC TRBJ2-1 . . TRBV5-1
CASSVPGGRVTF TGTGCCAGCAGCGTGCCAGGGGGAAGGGTGACTTTC TRBJ2-6 TRBD1 many TRBV9
CASSLVGQGSETQYF TGTGCCAGCAGCTTAGTGGGACAGGGCTCAGAGACCCAGTACTTC TRBJ2-5 TRBD1 many TRBV7-2
CSARAQTRLPLHF TGCAGTGCTAGAGCGCAGACTCGTCTGCCCCTCCACTTT TRBJ1-6 . . TRBV20-1